The 18 T cell receptor beta chains reported below all come from one sample, sequenced in a study of blood T cell repertoires in COVID-19. Assay used: immunoSEQ multiplex PCR; TCRdb lists only in-frame clones, some missing. Among 130,000 or so clones, 84% were seen once, and the ten largest hold under 4%. The sequenced material came from PBMCs or T cells enriched from blood (not recorded which). Receptor source: a woman aged 25 to 39 who had recovered from COVID-19.

The chain links TRBV5-6 to TRBJ2-7; 11 bases map to TRBD2. Germline lookup yields CDR1 SGHDT and CDR2 YYEEEE. Unmatched junction bases numbered 8, after V lost 3 bases and J lost 3 bases. CDR3 length: 16 residues. The CDR3 bases are TGTGCCAGCAGCTGGGGAGGGACTAGCGGATACTACGAGCAGTACTTC. Amino acids: CASSWGGTSGYYEQYF.

The chain uses TRBV19 and TRBJ1-5, with 7 bases matching TRBD1. Germline V gene data show CDR1 as LNHDA and CDR2 as SQIVND (reference sequence). After removal of 5 bases from V and 5 bases from J, the junction contained 15 bases not matched to a gene. The CDR3 consists of 17 residues. Here the CDR3 reads CASSPYLQGSGDQPQHF. DNA for the CDR3: TGTGCCAGTAGTCCTTACTTACAGGGGAGTGGGGATCAGCCCCAGCATTTT. Combining the CDR3 with reference TRBV19 and TRBJ1-5 gives the whole variable domain DGGITQSPKYLFRKEGQNVTLSCEQNLNHDAMYWYRQDPGQGLRLIYYSQIVNDFQKGDIAEGYSVSREKKESFPLTVTSAQKNPTAFYLCASSPYLQGSGDQPQHFGDGTRLSIL.

The rearrangement joins TRBV9 to TRBJ2-1; 7 bases match TRBD1. The germline V gene encodes CDR1 SGDLS and CDR2 YYNGEE. This CDR3 spans 16 amino acids. V dropped 0 bases and J dropped 9; count of bases not matched to a gene: 12. DNA of the CDR3: TGTGCCAGCAGCGTAGTAAGTAGTCGACAGGGCGGTGAGCAGTTCTTC. It encodes CASSVVSSRQGGEQFF.

The rearrangement uses TRBV10-3 and TRBJ2-1; TRBD2 agrees at 12 bases. This CDR3 region has 16 residues. CDR1 and CDR2 (germline): ENHRY, SYGVKD. The trim removed 3 bases at V and 4 bases at J, leaving 4 bases unmatched. The CDR3 DNA sequence: TGTGCCATCAGTGACCGGACTAGCGGGAAGTACAATGAGCAGTTCTTC. This translates into CAISDRTSGKYNEQFF.

The chain employs TRBV9 and TRBJ2-7; TRBD2 might be the D (7 bases). There are 16 residues in the CDR3. Germline V gives CDR1 SGDLS, CDR2 YYNGEE. V was trimmed by 0 bases and J by 0 bases, leaving 13 bases between them. CDR3 sequence reads: CASSVGSGTPSYEQYF. The CDR3 region has the DNA TGTGCCAGCAGCGTAGGGAGCGGGACACCCTCCTACGAGCAGTACTTC.

The CDR3 sequence: CSVPTGPYGYTF. The CDR3 coding sequence is TGCAGCGTTCCGACAGGACCCTATGGCTACACCTTC. The chain is built from TRBV29-1 and TRBJ1-2; a weak D match, TRBD1 (6 bases). Trimming shortened V by 5 bases and J by 4 bases, and 11 bases separated the two germline ends. CDR3 length: 12 residues. The germline gives CDR1 SQVTM, CDR2 ANQGSEA.

This chain connects TRBV7-8 to TRBJ1-2, with 10 bases matching TRBD1. This CDR3 is 13 amino acids long. Looked up from germline, CDR1 is SGHVS and CDR2 is FQNEAQ. The ends lost 6 bases at V and 8 bases at J; junction bases unmatched: 6. CDR3 bases: TGTGCCAGCAGGGGACAGGGGAGTGAGGGCTACACCTTC. It translates to CASRGQGSEGYTF.

This chain links TRBV2 with TRBJ1-6, with a tentative D call TRBD1 (6 bases). The CDR3 covers 17 residues. V lost 6 bases to trimming and J lost 5 bases, with 20 bases between them. Germline V gene lookup returns CDR1 SNHLY and CDR2 FYNNEI. CDR3 in DNA: TGTGCCAGCAGCGTTAACGCGGACAGCGGAAATAATTCACCCCTCCACTTT. It specifies CASSVNADSGNNSPLHF.

This clone was observed once. V and J are TRBV28 and TRBJ1-2, with 7 bases lining up with TRBD1. Germline values: CDR1 MDHEN, CDR2 SYDVKM. Trimming cost V 3 bases and J 7 bases; bases outside gene matches: 20. This CDR3 region has 18 residues. In DNA, the CDR3 is TGTGCCAGCAGTTTGGCTTTGAGGCCCACAAGAGGGGGCGGTGGCTACACCTTC. It translates to CASSLALRPTRGGGGYTF.

This chain joins TRBV6-5 and TRBJ1-1; 7 bases are a match to TRBD1. The germline gives CDR1 MNHEY, CDR2 SVGAGI. This CDR3 comprises 15 residues. V shed 4 bases and J 0 bases; nucleotides not matched to a gene: 5. The chain's CDR3 is CASSSQGGMNTEAFF. The CDR3 bases are TGTGCCAGCAGTTCCCAGGGGGGTATGAACACTGAAGCTTTCTTT.

The chain combines TRBV5-4 with TRBJ2-2, with TRBD2 identical over 9 bases. The CDR3 extends over 16 amino acids. The V gene's germline CDR1 is SGHNT and CDR2 YYREEE (reference sequence). V shed 4 bases, J shed 5 bases, and the junction held 9 bases outside the gene matches. The CDR3 here is CASSPAWAGGTGELFF. Written as DNA, the CDR3 is TGTGCCAGCAGCCCGGCCTGGGCGGGAGGGACCGGGGAGCTGTTTTTT.

V gene TRBV30 combines with J gene TRBJ2-5; 7 bases are shared with TRBD2. Germline loops: CDR1 GTSNPN, CDR2 SVGIG (reference sequence). The CDR3 covers 15 residues. Unmatched junction bases numbered 11, after V lost 7 bases and J lost 0 bases. The chain's CDR3 is CAFTGSSGDQETQYF. The CDR3 DNA is TGTGCCTTCACGGGGTCTAGCGGCGACCAAGAGACCCAGTACTTC.

V gene TRBV5-3 combines with J gene TRBJ2-3, with D tentatively TRBD1 (6 bases). TRBV5-3 is noted as an ORF with a role that remains uncertain. The CDR3 is made up of 18 amino acids. Trimming took 0 bases from V and 2 from J, leaving 19 bases between them. The CDR3 spells CARSLAPPTGLDTDTQYF. CDR3 DNA sequence: TGTGCCAGAAGCTTGGCCCCCCCAACAGGGTTGGACACAGATACGCAGTATTTT.

The CDR3 sequence is CASLAGGPGNEQFF. Written as DNA, the CDR3 is TGTGCCAGCCTGGCGGGAGGGCCCGGCAATGAGCAGTTCTTC. This chain joins TRBV18 and TRBJ2-1, with TRBD2 identical over 9 bases. The V gene's germline CDR1 is KGHSH and CDR2 LQKENI. This CDR3 is 14 amino acids long. V was pared by 8 bases and J by 6 bases, with 8 bases of the junction left unmatched.

The chain has TRBV5-1 and TRBJ2-1; tentatively, D is TRBD1 (5 bases). There are 17 residues in the CDR3. V was trimmed by 0 bases and J by 3 bases, leaving 16 bases between them. Germline lookup yields CDR1 SGHRS and CDR2 YFSETQ. This chain's CDR3 is CASSLESLGQFYNEQFF. In DNA, the CDR3 is TGCGCCAGCAGCTTGGAAAGTTTGGGGCAGTTCTACAATGAGCAGTTCTTC.

This clone appeared once. This sequence joins TRBV19 and TRBJ1-5; 9 bases map to TRBD1. CDR1 is LNHDA and CDR2 is SQIVND in the germline V gene (reference sequence). Trimming at V came to 6 bases and at J to 2 bases, leaving 14 bases not matched to a gene. CDR3 length: 18 amino acids. CDR3 sequence (DNA): TGTGCCAGTAGCCCCTCCCCGAGGCGGACAGGGGGCAATCAGCCCCAGCATTTT. Translating it yields CASSPSPRRTGGNQPQHF. Together with reference TRBV19 and TRBJ1-5, the CDR3 gives the full variable domain: DGGITQSPKYLFRKEGQNVTLSCEQNLNHDAMYWYRQDPGQGLRLIYYSQIVNDFQKGDIAEGYSVSREKKESFPLTVTSAQKNPTAFYLCASSPSPRRTGGNQPQHFGDGTRLSIL.

In DNA form, the CDR3 reads TGTGCCAGCAGTTCCTACAGGGGGAACACCGGGGAGCTGTTTTTT. As protein: CASSSYRGNTGELFF. The chain has TRBV6-2 or TRBV6-3 and TRBJ2-2; TRBD1 matches at 7 bases. Germline assignment: CDR1 MNHEY and CDR2 SVGEGT. The CDR3 runs to 15 residues. The V and J ends lost 4 bases and 1 base, in that order; junction bases with no gene match: 3.

The chain uses TRBV19 and TRBJ2-7; 8 nucleotides match TRBD2. The CDR3 contains 14 residues. Per germline, CDR1 LNHDA and CDR2 SQIVND (reference sequence). The V segment lost 3 bases and the J segment 3 bases; nucleotides outside the gene matches: 4. The DNA of the CDR3 is TGTGCCAGTAGTATGGGAGCGGGGGACTACGAGCAGTACTTC. It is translated as CASSMGAGDYEQYF.